This T cell receptor (beta chain) was sequenced during a study of cytomegalovirus exposure and HLA in healthy donors. Whole-study findings and limits: In the 95 to 150 validation repertoires, just under 95% of cluster scores exceeded 0, per a later analysis. Altogether, some 170 TCR beta chains were recorded as cytomegalovirus-associated. For most TCR sequences rarity was the rule, although some public TCRs occurred in many donors.

The 120-subject validation cohort, separate from the roughly 670-subject first cohort, included the donors. TCRdb keeps only in-frame clones here, not all; method: immunoSEQ multiplex PCR. The data contain about 200,000 clones, about 86% of them singletons. Deletions cut 0 bases from V and 5 bases from J, with 9 bases between. The CDR3 covers 13 residues. Germline CDR1 and CDR2: SGHNT and YYREEE (reference sequence). As concerns this clone: What it binds is unknown. A read error is possible here, since a much larger clone lies one base away.

This receptor was obtained from a woman younger than 30 in good health and CMV-seronegative. The chain recombines TRBV5-4 with TRBJ2-7; a possible D gene is TRBD1 (6 bases). Sequencing was carried out using PBMCs. The CDR3 reads CASSLDRAHEQYF. The CDR3 DNA follows: TGTGCCAGCAGCTTGGACAGGGCCCACGAGCAGTACTTC.